This TCR beta chain was recorded in a study of T-cell memory formation after mild COVID-19. The overall study: TCR clusters showed largely donor specificity. Overall study findings and caveats: Shrinking CD4+ clones resided mostly in CM and EM, and CD8+ ones in EMRA. Researchers found some responding clones in pre-infection memory, a sign that cross-reactive memory joined.

For this clonotype: Its specificity is not known.

The CDR3 runs 17 residues. Germline trimming cut 4 bases from V and 1 base from J; bases unmatched to any gene: 10. Germline CDR1 reads SEHNR; CDR2 reads FQNEAQ (reference sequence). TCRdb reanalysed the 5' RACE reads using MiXCR and keeps one entry per CDR3 protein. The sample shows some 130,000 distinct CDR3 sequences, roughly a quarter of them seen only once. The clonotype comes from an adult woman who had mild COVID-19 (a few samples of this study predate the infection). Cell type and time point are not known. The specimen was PBMCs or a T cell subset sorted from them (not recorded which). The chain recombines TRBV7-9 with TRBJ1-5, with 7 bases fitting TRBD1. CDR3 nucleotide sequence: TGTGCCAGCAGCTCCGGGGGGAACAGGGGAAGCAATCAGCCCCAGCATTTT. This gives the protein CASSSGGNRGSNQPQHF.